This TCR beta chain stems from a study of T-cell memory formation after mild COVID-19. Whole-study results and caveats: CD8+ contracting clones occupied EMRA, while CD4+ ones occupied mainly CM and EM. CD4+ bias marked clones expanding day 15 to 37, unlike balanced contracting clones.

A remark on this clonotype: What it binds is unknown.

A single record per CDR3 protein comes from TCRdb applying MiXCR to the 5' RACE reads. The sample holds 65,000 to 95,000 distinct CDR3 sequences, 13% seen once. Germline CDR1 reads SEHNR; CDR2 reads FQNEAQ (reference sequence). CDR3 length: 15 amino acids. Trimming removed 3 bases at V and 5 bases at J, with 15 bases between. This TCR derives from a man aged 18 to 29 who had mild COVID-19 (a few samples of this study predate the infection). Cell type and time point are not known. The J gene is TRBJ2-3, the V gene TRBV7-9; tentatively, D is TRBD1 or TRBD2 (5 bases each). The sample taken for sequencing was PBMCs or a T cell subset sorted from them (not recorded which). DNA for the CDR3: TGTGCCAGCAGCTTCCCTCGGGGACCTGAAGATACGCAGTATTTT. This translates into CASSFPRGPEDTQYF.